These 2 T cell receptor beta chains were all obtained from the same sample, sequenced in a study of blood T cell repertoires in COVID-19. Generated by immunoSEQ multiplex PCR, the TCRdb table keeps only in-frame clones and is missing some. Of approximately 51,000 clones listed, about nine tenths were seen once; the top ten hold 2% to 2.5%. The sample was peripheral blood. The origin of the receptors is a woman older than 75 with COVID-19, enrolled during active disease.

The chain carries TRBV2 and TRBJ2-7; TRBD2 matches at 9 bases. This CDR3 has 14 residues. The junction had 5 bases not matched to a gene; V was cut back by 4 bases and J by 4 bases. Germline V gene sequence: CDR1 SNHLY, CDR2 FYNNEI. The CDR3 reads CASSGLAGAYEQYF. CDR3 nucleotides: TGTGCCAGCAGTGGGTTAGCGGGAGCTTACGAGCAGTACTTC.

The gene calls are TRBV28 and TRBJ2-3; 9 nucleotides line up with TRBD1. The CDR3 contains 13 residues. In germline, CDR1 is MDHEN, CDR2 SYDVKM. V lost 8 bases to trimming and J lost 3 bases; unmatched junction nucleotides: 3. The CDR3 here is CASGTGSTDTQYF. Written as DNA, the CDR3 is TGTGCCAGCGGGACAGGGTCAACAGATACGCAGTATTTT.